This T cell receptor (beta chain) is drawn from a study of OX40 agonist ivuxolimab in advanced cancers. Background for the entire study: Ivuxolimab, which targeted the costimulatory receptor OX40 (CD134), was an agonistic, fully human IgG2 monoclonal antibody. Intravenous ivuxolimab was administered to patients every 2 weeks at six dose levels: 0.01, 0.1, 0.3, 1.5, 3 and 10 mg/kg. Among the 52 dose-escalation patients, about 20 had hepatocellular carcinoma, some 15 melanoma, 9 renal cell carcinoma and 9 head and neck cancer. In the dose-escalation cohort, approximately 82% of patients were male, and the mean age was approximately 60 years, with a range of roughly 23 to 85. Patients were allowed to have had prior anti-PD-1, anti-PD-L1 or anti-CTLA-4 therapy, and 40% to 45% of the dose-escalation patients had been treated with checkpoint inhibitors. Partial responses occurred in three dose-escalation patients, of whom one had hepatocellular carcinoma and two had cutaneous melanoma. The point of sequencing TCRbeta in the periphery was to test whether ivuxolimab changed TCR sequence diversity and drove clonal T-cell expansion. The paper describes the monotherapy dose-escalation part (N = 52 patients) of the phase I trial of ivuxolimab. Study-wide conclusions, independent of this receptor: The antigen specificity of the clonally expanded peripheral T cells was not determined. Partial responders in the 0.1-3.0 mg/kg groups had among the lowest normalized peripheral clonal expansion, especially among CD8+ T cells. On average, CD8+ T cells showed more expanded clones than CD4+ T cells after ivuxolimab. Low levels of normalized T-cell clonal expansion were also seen in some patients who did not respond. At doses of 0.1 to 3.0 mg/kg, clonal expansion of both CD4+ and CD8+ blood T cells was observed from baseline to week 6.

Genomic DNA was extracted from sorted cells for sequencing of the TCRbeta CDR3 region. The immunoSEQ Assay was used to sequence the TCRbeta CDR3 regions. What TCRdb holds here is the immuneACCESS table cut down to in-frame rearrangements. Part of the clones is not present; checked against another copy, under half of the missing clones reflect an unresolved V gene, and the others are unexplained. The sample data list more than 75,000 clones, and approximately 86% of these were observed just once. The leading ten clones occupy around 0.82% of the sample. Patients with a history of autoimmune disease or receiving systemic immunosuppression were excluded from the trial. Peripheral blood for TCR sequencing was collected from all dose cohorts at baseline, on cycle 4 day 1, and on cycle 7 day 1. The samples were taken from a phase I, first-in-human, multicenter, open-label dose-escalation trial of ivuxolimab. The trial enrolled adults with locally advanced or metastatic head and neck squamous cell, hepatocellular, melanoma or renal cell carcinoma. Before TCR sequencing, CD4+ T cells and CD8+ T cells were sorted from peripheral blood as separate populations.

In regard to this clone: Its antigen has not been determined. Base-call qualities are not available, and no considerably larger clone is one nucleotide away.

At the junction V is shortened by 3 bases and J by 0 bases, with 12 bases in between. According to the germline V gene, CDR1 reads SQVTM and CDR2 reads ANQGSEA. Inclusive of the bounding cysteine and phenylalanine, the CDR3 is 15 residues long. This entry keeps only the CDR3 DNA: 45 bases, framed from base 1. This clonotype originated in an adult with an advanced solid tumor such as melanoma, head and neck, liver or kidney cancer. This material consisted of CD4+ or CD8+ T cells sorted from blood, taken in a trial of the OX40 agonist ivuxolimab. The V and J segments used are TRBV29-1 and TRBJ2-1; the D segment could be TRBD2, given 5 matching bases. CDR3 sequence: CSVDRVGNSYNEQFF. The DNA sequence follows: TGCAGCGTTGATAGGGTCGGGAACTCCTACAATGAGCAGTTCTTC.